At least ten counts were recorded for the clone carrying this T cell receptor beta chain. Its cognate antigen is unknown. These data originate in a study of T cells in Graves' hyperthyroidism and ophthalmopathy. Amplification of TCR beta CDR3 regions was performed using RNA transcripts as template. During a first-round RT-PCR of the TCR CDR3, the HTBI primer set was used. TCRdb recomputed calls from the multiplex PCR reads with MiXCR, one row per CDR3 protein. Counted here are 350,000 to 500,000 distinct CDR3 sequences, roughly an eighth occurring once; the ten biggest clones make up less than 6.5%. The CDR3 is 15 amino acids. J gave up 0 bases and V 6 bases, and 5 bases lay outside the gene matches. Germline-derived CDR1 and CDR2 are LGHNT and FRNRAP. Study-level findings and limits: Before onset, by a median of approximately 6.8 months, the model predicted ophthalmopathy.

PBMCs came from 9 to 10 ml fresh peripheral blood. The chain joins TRBV12-5 to TRBJ2-1, with TRBD2 identical over 7 bases. The sequence was collected from a woman aged 18-29 years with Graves' hyperthyroidism. Sequenced sample: blood. The CDR3 DNA is TGTGCTAGTGGCCCCGGGGGGAGCTCCTACAATGAGCAGTTCTTC. Translated, it gives CASGPGGSSYNEQFF.